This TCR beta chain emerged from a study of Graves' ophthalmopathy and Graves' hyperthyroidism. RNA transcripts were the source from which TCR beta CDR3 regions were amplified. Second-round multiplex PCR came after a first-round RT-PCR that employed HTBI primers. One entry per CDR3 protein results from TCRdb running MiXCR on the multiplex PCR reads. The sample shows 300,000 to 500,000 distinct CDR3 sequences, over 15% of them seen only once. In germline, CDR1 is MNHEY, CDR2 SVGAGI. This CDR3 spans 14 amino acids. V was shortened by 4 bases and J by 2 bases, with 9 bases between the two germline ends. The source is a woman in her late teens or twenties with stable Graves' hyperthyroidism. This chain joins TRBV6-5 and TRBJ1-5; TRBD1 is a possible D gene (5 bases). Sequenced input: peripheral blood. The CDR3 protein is CASSSDNGNQPQHF. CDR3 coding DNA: TGTGCCAGCAGTTCGGACAACGGCAATCAGCCCCAGCATTTT.